The next 4 T cell receptor beta chains were all read from a single sample in a study of human thymus T cells. Resections that were taken during corrective heart surgery supplied the thymus tissue. Here immunoSEQ multiplex PCR was the method, and the copy in TCRdb shows in-frame clones only, minus some. The sample includes fewer than 90,000 clones, around 96% seen only once; the top ten take roughly 0.03%. Sequences were obtained from thymus tissue. Every receptor here comes from a boy less than two years old with a congenital heart defect but otherwise immunologically healthy.

J is TRBJ1-2 and V is TRBV19; 7 bases map to TRBD1. The CDR3 is 20 amino acids. The V and J ends lost 0 bases and 8 bases, in that order; junction bases with no gene match: 24. The germline gives CDR1 LNHDA, CDR2 SQIVND (reference sequence). Here the CDR3 DNA reads TGTGCCAGTAGTATAGATCCACGAAATCGGACAAGGGGGCCCCCGGCGGGCTACACCTTC. Amino acid sequence: CASSIDPRNRTRGPPAGYTF.

The chain uses TRBV19 and TRBJ1-2; 9 positions match TRBD1. This CDR3 is 16 amino acids long. Unmatched junction bases numbered 9, after V lost 4 bases and J lost 3 bases. CDR1 and CDR2 from the germline V gene are LNHDA and SQIVND (reference sequence). CDR3 DNA sequence: TGTGCCAGTAGTACCCGGGACAGGGTACCTCACTATGGCTACACCTTC. This translates into CASSTRDRVPHYGYTF.

The chain recombines TRBV5-1 with TRBJ2-5; a weak D match, TRBD2 (5 bases). CDR3 size: 15 residues. The germline CDR1 and CDR2 sequences are SGHRS and YFSETQ. Trimming pared 3 bases from V and 0 bases from J, leaving 12 bases between. CDR3 nucleotides: TGCGCCAGCAGCTCCAAGGACGGGAACCAAGAGACCCAGTACTTC. As protein: CASSSKDGNQETQYF.

This chain joins TRBV12-5 and TRBJ2-3; TRBD2 matches 7 bases. The V segment lost 0 bases and the J segment 3 bases; nucleotides outside the gene matches: 6. Germline V gene sequence: CDR1 LGHNT, CDR2 FRNRAP. This CDR3 region has 16 residues. This chain's CDR3 is CASGLVQVGGTDTQYF. CDR3 nucleotides: TGTGCTAGTGGTTTGGTACAGGTGGGGGGGACAGATACGCAGTATTTT.